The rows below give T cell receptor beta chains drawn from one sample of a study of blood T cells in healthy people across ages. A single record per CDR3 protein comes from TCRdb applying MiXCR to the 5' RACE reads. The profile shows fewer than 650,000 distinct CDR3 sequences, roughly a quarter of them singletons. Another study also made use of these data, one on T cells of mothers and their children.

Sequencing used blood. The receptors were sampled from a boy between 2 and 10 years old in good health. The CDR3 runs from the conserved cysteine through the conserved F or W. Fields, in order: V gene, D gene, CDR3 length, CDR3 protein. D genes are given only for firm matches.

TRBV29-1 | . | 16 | CSVGPSLLASTDTQYF
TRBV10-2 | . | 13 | CASSVDILYGYTF
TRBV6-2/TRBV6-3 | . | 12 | CASSYPSPSVYF
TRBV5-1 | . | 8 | CAIITQYF
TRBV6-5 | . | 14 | CASSPPGYNTEAFF
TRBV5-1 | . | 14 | CASSLASRAETQYF
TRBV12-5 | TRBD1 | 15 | CASGLYRTGNTEAFF
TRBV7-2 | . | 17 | CASSLDSRLSSYNEQFF
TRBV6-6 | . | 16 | CASTSSWGGVNTEAFF
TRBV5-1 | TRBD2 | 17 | CASSPPGLAGIHNEQFF
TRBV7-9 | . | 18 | CASSFLPLGAWLDTEAFF
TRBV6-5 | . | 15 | CASGPGRTREETQYF
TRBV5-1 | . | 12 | CASMGLADTQYF